The rows below give T cell receptor beta chains drawn from one sample of a study of OX40 agonist ivuxolimab in advanced cancers. Repertoires were generated with immunoSEQ multiplex PCR, while TCRdb's copy carries only in-frame clones and drops some. Of fewer than 11,000 clones in the sample, about 90% are singletons; the top ten hold 9.5% to 15%. The specimen comprised CD4+ or CD8+ T cells sorted from blood, sampled in a trial of the OX40 agonist ivuxolimab. The receptors stem from an adult with an advanced solid tumor such as melanoma, head and neck, liver or kidney cancer. CDR3s include the opening cysteine and the closing phenylalanine or tryptophan. D genes are given only for firm matches. Not every row has a clone size; where given, it reads once, few, many or a size class.

d_call	v_call	clone_size	j_call	cdr3_nt	cdr3_aa
.	TRBV27	.	TRBJ1-5	TGTGCCAGCAGTTTAATGAGCAATCAGCCCCAGCATTTT	CASSLMSNQPQHF
TRBD1	TRBV5-6	.	TRBJ2-5	TGTGCCAGCAGCTTGGAACAGGGGTCGGTGAAGACCCAGTACTTC	CASSLEQGSVKTQYF
.	TRBV27	.	TRBJ1-1	TGTGCCAGCAGTTACCTAGACAGTAACACTGAAGCTTTCTTT	CASSYLDSNTEAFF
.	TRBV19	.	TRBJ1-1	TGTGCCAGTAGTATGCATCAAGGGCCGCACACTGAAGCTTTCTTT	CASSMHQGPHTEAFF
TRBD1	TRBV7-8	.	TRBJ2-3	TGTGCCAGCAGCTTGAGTGACAGGGGCCCTATATCCACAGATACGCAGTATTTT	CASSLSDRGPISTDTQYF
TRBD1	TRBV9	.	TRBJ2-2	TGTGCCAGCAGAACAGGGGTCACCGGGGAGCTGTTTTTT	CASRTGVTGELFF
.	TRBV6-1	.	TRBJ2-1	TGTGCCAGCAGTGAAGTTGGGGTATACAATGAGCAGTTCTTC	CASSEVGVYNEQFF
.	TRBV6-5	.	TRBJ2-2	TGTGCCAGCAGTTACTTCAGGTTCACCGGGGAGCTGTTTTTT	CASSYFRFTGELFF
.	TRBV7-2	few	TRBJ2-7	TGTGCCAGCACCCCTGACGAGGGGGGCCCCTACGAGCAGTACTTC	CASTPDEGGPYEQYF
.	TRBV9	.	TRBJ2-5	TGTGCCAGCAGCGTAGATGAGGGAGAGACCCAGTACTTC	CASSVDEGETQYF
TRBD1	TRBV5-8	.	TRBJ1-2	TGTGCCAGCAGCTGGACAGGGGACTATGGCTACACCTTC	CASSWTGDYGYTF
.	TRBV5-2	.	TRBJ1-2	TGTGCCAGCAGCATCGGGACAGGGGAAAACTATGGCTACACCTTC	CASSIGTGENYGYTF
.	TRBV27	.	TRBJ2-7	TGTGCCAGCAGTGAGAATTTCTACGAGCAGTACTTC	CASSENFYEQYF
TRBD2	TRBV11-2	.	TRBJ2-1	TGTGCCAGCAGCTTGCGTCGGGGGGGAGGTAATGAGCAGTTCTTC	CASSLRRGGGNEQFF
.	TRBV9	once	TRBJ1-1	TGTGCCAGCAGCCCCCAGGGAGGTCGCACTGAAGCTTTCTTT	CASSPQGGRTEAFF
.	TRBV4-1	.	TRBJ2-5	TGCGCCAGCAGCCAAGATATGGGGCCTCAAGAGACCCAGTACTTC	CASSQDMGPQETQYF
.	TRBV4-1	.	TRBJ2-2	TGCGCCAGCAGCCAAGATATCCCGGTGGTGGACACCGGGGAGCTGTTTTTT	CASSQDIPVVDTGELFF
.	TRBV6-4	.	TRBJ2-7	TGTGCCAGCGGGGGACTCGCGACCTACGAGCAGTACTTC	CASGGLATYEQYF
TRBD1	TRBV4-1	.	TRBJ2-7	TGCGCCAGCAGCCAAGATCCGACAGGGGGCGCGGGAAAGCAGTACTTC	CASSQDPTGGAGKQYF
.	TRBV25-1	once	TRBJ2-7	TGTGCCAGCAGTGGTATTGGGGGGTTGGAAGAGCAGTACTTC	CASSGIGGLEEQYF
TRBD1	TRBV18	.	TRBJ2-1	TGTGCCAGCTCAACGGGCACCGGGACAGGGAATCTCGGTGAGCAGTTCTTC	CASSTGTGTGNLGEQFF
.	TRBV4-1	large	TRBJ1-5	TGCGCCAGCAGCCAATTAGACGCCAATCAGCCCCAGCATTTT	CASSQLDANQPQHF
TRBD2	TRBV7-8	.	TRBJ2-3	TGTGCCAGCAGCCCCCGGACTAGCGGGGTAACAGATACGCAGTATTTT	CASSPRTSGVTDTQYF
.	TRBV15	.	TRBJ2-4	TGTGCCACCAGCAGAGATCCGGGGGCGGGAAACATTCAGTACTTC	CATSRDPGAGNIQYF
.	TRBV2	.	TRBJ1-5	TGTGCCAGCAGTGCCCCACAGACAGGTATTCGGCAGCCCCAGCATTTT	CASSAPQTGIRQPQHF
TRBD1	TRBV29-1	.	TRBJ1-2	TGCAGCGTGCGGACAGGCGACATTGAAGGCTACACCTTC	CSVRTGDIEGYTF
TRBD1	TRBV6-5	.	TRBJ2-1	TGTGCCAGCAGTTACTCGGATCAGGGGGCGGACCGGTTCTTC	CASSYSDQGADRFF
.	TRBV11-2	once	TRBJ2-3	TGTGCCAGCCGGGGGTATTCTAGTACAGATACGCAGTATTTT	CASRGYSSTDTQYF
TRBD1	TRBV25-1	.	TRBJ1-2	TGTGCCAGCACTCCGACAGGGGACCTATGGGGCTACACCTTC	CASTPTGDLWGYTF
.	TRBV5-6	.	TRBJ2-7	TGTGCCAGCAGCTTGCCAGGGAGCGAGCAGTACTTC	CASSLPGSEQYF
.	TRBV2	.	TRBJ2-3	TGTGCCAGCAGTGTATTCATAGATACGCAGTATTTT	CASSVFIDTQYF
TRBD2	TRBV9	.	TRBJ2-1	TGTGCCAGCGGCCAGCGGGGGGGACTTAGCTCCTACAATGAGCAGTTCTTC	CASGQRGGLSSYNEQFF
.	TRBV12-1	.	TRBJ1-5	TGTGCCAGCAGCTCGGAGCCACAGCCCCAGCATTTT	CASSSEPQPQHF
.	TRBV7-6	.	TRBJ2-1	TGTGCCAGCAGCTTAGCGTATGGTGAGCAGTTCTTC	CASSLAYGEQFF
.	TRBV6-5	.	TRBJ2-2	TGTGCCGGGGGTGAGGGTCTGGGCACCGGGGAGCTGTTTTTT	CAGGEGLGTGELFF
.	TRBV4-2	once	TRBJ2-7	TGTGCCAGCAGCCAAGAGAGGCAGAACTCCTACGAGCAGTACTTC	CASSQERQNSYEQYF
.	TRBV5-6	.	TRBJ2-7	TGTGCCAGCAGCTTGGGGGGCGAGCAGTACTTC	CASSLGGEQYF
.	TRBV6-6	.	TRBJ2-7	TGTGCCAGCAGTACAGGCAGAGAGCAGTACTTC	CASSTGREQYF
.	TRBV9	.	TRBJ2-3	TGTGCCAGCAGCGTAGCTTGGGGAGTAGATACGCAGTATTTT	CASSVAWGVDTQYF
.	TRBV14	.	TRBJ2-5	TGTGCCAGCAGCCAGTGGACCAAAGAGACCCAGTACTTC	CASSQWTKETQYF
.	TRBV27	.	TRBJ2-7	TGTGCCAGCAGTTTTCAGGGCGAGCAGTACTTC	CASSFQGEQYF
TRBD2	TRBV19	.	TRBJ2-1	TGTGCCAGTAGTATAGATAGCGGGGGGGCATCCTACAATGAGCAGTTCTTC	CASSIDSGGASYNEQFF
TRBD1	TRBV7-2	.	TRBJ2-2	TGTGCCAGCAGCCAACCGGGACAGGGTATGGGCGGGGAGCTGTTTTTT	CASSQPGQGMGGELFF
.	TRBV5-4	.	TRBJ2-2	TGTGCCACGAAACGGGGTAACACCGGGGAGCTGTTTTTT	CATKRGNTGELFF
.	TRBV28	.	TRBJ1-1	TGTGCCAGCAACCCCTCGGGGGAGAACACTGAAGCTTTCTTT	CASNPSGENTEAFF